The 27 T cell receptor beta chains listed next were all sequenced from one sample in a study of blood T cell repertoires in COVID-19. Sequencing used immunoSEQ multiplex PCR; TCRdb keeps in-frame clones, though not all of them. This sample has 150,000 to 200,000 clones, with around four fifths found just once. The sample was peripheral blood. The receptors were gathered from a woman over 75 with COVID-19, enrolled during active disease.

This clone was seen a handful of times. This rearrangement joins TRBV27 to TRBJ2-5; a weak D match, TRBD2 (5 bases). The germline V and J ends were trimmed by 5 bases and 9 bases, with 16 bases remaining between them. Looked up from germline, CDR1 is MNHEY and CDR2 is SMNVEV (reference sequence). The CDR3 totals 13 residues. The DNA of the CDR3 is TGTGCCAGCAGTCCAAGGACTGATTTGGCCCAGTACTTC. It translates to CASSPRTDLAQYF.

The rearrangement joins TRBV5-1 to TRBJ1-2; 7 bases line up with TRBD1. Trimming at V came to 4 bases and at J to 7 bases, leaving 10 bases not matched to a gene. This CDR3 spans 14 amino acids. Germline V gives CDR1 SGHRS, CDR2 YFSETQ. The CDR3 is CASSPEQGIGGYTF. The CDR3, as DNA: TGCGCCAGCAGCCCTGAACAGGGGATCGGTGGCTACACCTTC.

The rearrangement links TRBV7-9 to TRBJ1-1; weak D call: TRBD1 (5 bases). V lost 5 bases and J lost 1, with 11 bases in between. The germline V gene has CDR1 SEHNR and CDR2 FQNEAQ (reference sequence). The CDR3 has 14 amino acids. CDR3 region: CASSEQAGNTEAFF. CDR3 sequence (DNA): TGTGCCAGCAGCGAACAGGCAGGGAACACTGAAGCTTTCTTT.

This clone came up a few times. This chain connects TRBV5-1 to TRBJ2-7; 7 nucleotides match TRBD1. CDR3 length: 14 residues. CDR1 is SGHRS, CDR2 YFSETQ, per germline. Germline trimming cut 2 bases from V and 2 bases from J; bases unmatched to any gene: 4. CDR3 sequence reads: CASSLQTGPYEQYF. The CDR3 DNA is TGCGCCAGCAGCTTACAGACAGGGCCCTACGAGCAGTACTTC. Looking up the rest from reference TRBV5-1 and TRBJ2-7 gives the full variable domain: KAGVTQTPRYLIKTRGQQVTLSCSPISGHRSVSWYQQTPGQGLQFLFEYFSETQRNKGNFPGRFSGRQFSNSRSEMNVSTLELGDSALYLCASSLQTGPYEQYFGPGTRLTVT.

The chain links TRBV5-4 to TRBJ1-5; 11 bases line up with TRBD1. CDR3 size: 15 residues. Losses at the gene ends were 4 bases for V and 4 bases for J; bases not matched to a gene: 4. Germline CDR1 SGHNT, CDR2 YYREEE (reference sequence). CDR3 region: CASSPDRGLNQPQHF. The CDR3, as DNA: TGTGCCAGCAGCCCGGACAGGGGGCTTAATCAGCCCCAGCATTTT. Together with reference TRBV5-4 and TRBJ1-5, the CDR3 gives the full variable domain: ETGVTQSPTHLIKTRGQQVTLRCSSQSGHNTVSWYQQALGQGPQFIFQYYREEENGRGNFPPRFSGLQFPNYSSELNVNALELDDSALYLCASSPDRGLNQPQHFGDGTRLSIL.

The rearrangement links TRBV6-5 to TRBJ2-7, with a possible D match to TRBD2 (5 bases). Trimming removed 7 bases from V and 3 bases from J, with 10 bases in between. The germline CDR1 and CDR2 sequences are MNHEY and SVGAGI. CDR3 length equals 12 residues. The CDR3 protein is CASTGSGYEQYF. The CDR3 DNA sequence: TGTGCCAGCACCGGAAGCGGCTACGAGCAGTACTTC.

This sequence joins TRBV9 and TRBJ1-2, with 7 bases lining up with TRBD1. The germline CDR1 and CDR2 sequences are SGDLS and YYNGEE. The CDR3 has 16 residues. After removal of 0 bases from V and 4 bases from J, the junction contained 9 bases not matched to a gene. The CDR3 DNA is TGTGCCAGCAGCGTAGACCCTTTACAGGGGAGCTATGGCTACACCTTC. Its translation is CASSVDPLQGSYGYTF.

The chain carries TRBV6-6 and TRBJ2-3; D unclear. Germline CDR1 and CDR2: MNHNY and SVGAGI (reference sequence). Trimming cost V 0 bases and J 6 bases, with 10 bases left between them. The CDR3 consists of 14 residues. CDR3 DNA sequence: TGTGCCAGCAGTTACTCTTCTGCCCGGGATACGCAGTATTTT. Protein: CASSYSSARDTQYF.

This clone was seen only once. This chain connects TRBV28 to TRBJ1-2; no firm D call. The CDR3 has 14 amino acids. Germline CDR1 reads MDHEN; CDR2 reads SYDVKM. Between the trimmed V and J ends, which lost 5 bases and 5 bases, there was a span of 15 bases. The CDR3 DNA reads as TGTGCCAGCAGTCTTACACATGGGAGGTATGGCTACACCTTC. Residues: CASSLTHGRYGYTF.

V usage is TRBV6-5 and J usage is TRBJ2-3; D is undetermined. Trimming pared 8 bases from V and 6 bases from J, leaving 12 bases between. CDR1 and CDR2 (germline): MNHEY, SVGAGI. CDR3 length: 12 residues. CDR3 sequence (DNA): TGTGCCAGCGATGGAGTATGGGATACGCAGTATTTT. It encodes CASDGVWDTQYF.

V gene TRBV3-1 (or the pseudogene TRBV3-2) combines with J gene TRBJ2-7, with 8 bases identical to TRBD2. There are 14 residues in the CDR3. The germline V gene has CDR1 LGHDT and CDR2 YNNKEL (reference sequence). V dropped 4 bases and J dropped 3; count of bases not matched to a gene: 5. Here the CDR3 reads CASSPQAGVYEQYF. The CDR3 DNA reads as TGTGCCAGCAGCCCACAAGCGGGAGTCTACGAGCAGTACTTC.

The CDR3 sequence is CASSEVRVTGAEQYF. The CDR3 region has the DNA TGTGCCAGCAGTGAAGTAAGAGTAACCGGAGCGGAGCAGTACTTC. V gene TRBV6-1 combines with J gene TRBJ2-7; D not certain. The germline V gene encodes CDR1 MNHNS and CDR2 SASEGT. V was trimmed by 1 base and J by 7 bases, leaving 17 bases between them. CDR3 size: 15 residues.

This sequence joins TRBV29-1 and TRBJ2-7; 8 nucleotides align to TRBD1. V trimming: 8 bases; J trimming: 5 bases; junction bases outside the gene matches: 8. The CDR3 spans 12 residues. CDR1 is SQVTM, CDR2 ANQGSEA, per germline. CDR3 amino acids: CSHRGQGNEQYF. Here the CDR3 DNA reads TGCAGCCACCGAGGACAGGGCAACGAGCAGTACTTC.

This chain links TRBV19 with TRBJ2-7; TRBD1 aligns across 8 bases. The V and J ends lost 5 bases and 1 base, in that order; junction bases with no gene match: 4. This CDR3 has 14 amino acids. Germline-derived CDR1 and CDR2 are LNHDA and SQIVND (reference sequence). The CDR3 is CASSEQGASYEQYF. CDR3 coding DNA: TGTGCCAGTAGTGAGCAGGGGGCTTCCTACGAGCAGTACTTC. Full variable domain (remainder filled in from reference TRBV19 and TRBJ2-7): DGGITQSPKYLFRKEGQNVTLSCEQNLNHDAMYWYRQDPGQGLRLIYYSQIVNDFQKGDIAEGYSVSREKKESFPLTVTSAQKNPTAFYLCASSEQGASYEQYFGPGTRLTVT.

This clone was detected a few times. The chain recombines TRBV9 with TRBJ1-2; TRBD1 matches 7 bases. Trimming at V came to 0 bases and at J to 2 bases, leaving 7 bases not matched to a gene. Germline loops: CDR1 SGDLS, CDR2 YYNGEE. The CDR3 covers 16 residues. This chain's CDR3 is CASSVVEGAVNYGYTF. In DNA form, the CDR3 reads TGTGCCAGCAGCGTAGTAGAGGGGGCTGTGAACTATGGCTACACCTTC.

J is TRBJ2-5 and V is TRBV5-1, with a tentative D call TRBD2 (6 bases). V lost 0 bases and J 3 bases, leaving 12 bases between the germline ends. This CDR3 spans 15 amino acids. Germline CDR1 and CDR2: SGHRS and YFSETQ. This chain's CDR3 is CASSLAGTEEETQYF. The CDR3 DNA follows: TGCGCCAGCAGCTTGGCTGGGACTGAAGAAGAGACCCAGTACTTC. Using reference TRBV5-1 and TRBJ2-5 for the parts outside the CDR3, the full variable domain is KAGVTQTPRYLIKTRGQQVTLSCSPISGHRSVSWYQQTPGQGLQFLFEYFSETQRNKGNFPGRFSGRQFSNSRSEMNVSTLELGDSALYLCASSLAGTEEETQYFGPGTRLLVL.

V and J are TRBV19 and TRBJ2-1, with a possible D match to TRBD2 (7 bases). Trimming removed 3 bases at V and 8 bases at J, with 17 bases between. Germline assignment: CDR1 LNHDA and CDR2 SQIVND (reference sequence). The CDR3 spans 15 residues. The CDR3 DNA follows: TGTGCCAGTAGTATGCAGTTGGGCGGGGGCTATGAGCAGTTCTTC. It translates to CASSMQLGGGYEQFF.

The chain links TRBV5-8 to TRBJ1-5; D is unclear. The CDR3 length is 15 residues. Germline V CDR1 and CDR2: SGHTS, YDEGEE. With 4 bases removed from V and 0 bases from J, the gap between germline ends came to 11 bases. The DNA for the CDR3 is TGTGCCAGCAGCCGGACGGGATATAGCAATCAGCCCCAGCATTTT. Its protein is CASSRTGYSNQPQHF. Complete variable domain (other parts from reference TRBV5-8 and TRBJ1-5): EAGVTQSPTHLIKTRGQQATLRCSPISGHTSVYWYQQALGLGLQFLLWYDEGEERNRGNFPPRFSGRQFPNYSSELNVNALELEDSALYLCASSRTGYSNQPQHFGDGTRLSIL.

This rearrangement joins TRBV7-3 to TRBJ2-7, with 8 bases lining up with TRBD2. The CDR3 contains 12 residues. CDR1 SGHTA and CDR2 FQGTGA come from the germline V gene. The V and J ends lost 5 bases and 5 bases, in that order; junction bases with no gene match: 2. The chain's CDR3 is CASSPGGDEQYF. DNA for the CDR3: TGTGCCAGCAGCCCCGGGGGGGACGAGCAGTACTTC.

This CDR3 is CASSLNRGTEAFF. CDR3 in DNA: TGTGCCAGCAGTTTAAACAGGGGAACTGAAGCTTTCTTT. The chain uses TRBV27 and TRBJ1-1; 7 bases fit TRBD1. The CDR3 length is 13 residues. With V trimmed by 2 bases and J by 5 bases, 2 bases remained unmatched. Germline CDR1 MNHEY, CDR2 SMNVEV (reference sequence).

V and J are TRBV18 and TRBJ2-3, with D possibly being TRBD2 (6 bases). Trimming stripped 3 bases from V and 6 bases from J, with 28 bases between. Germline CDR1 KGHSH, CDR2 LQKENI. This CDR3 spans 19 amino acids. The CDR3 region is CASSPRTDVGLGAGDTQYF. For the CDR3, the DNA is TGTGCCAGCTCACCCCGGACGGACGTGGGACTCGGGGCCGGGGATACGCAGTATTTT.

The chain uses TRBV11-2 and TRBJ2-7, with a possible D match to TRBD1 (6 bases). The CDR3 loop spans 14 amino acids. V gave up 4 bases and J gave up 3 bases, with 13 bases separating them. CDR1 and CDR2 from the germline V gene are SGHAT and FQNNGV. The CDR3 sequence: CASSSTTGDYEQYF. As DNA, the CDR3 is TGTGCCAGCAGCTCCACGACAGGAGACTACGAGCAGTACTTC.

The chain links TRBV27 to TRBJ1-2, with a tentative D call TRBD1 (6 bases). Germline V gives CDR1 MNHEY, CDR2 SMNVEV (reference sequence). The CDR3 consists of 19 residues. V was pared by 3 bases and J by 0 bases, with 23 bases between. In DNA form, the CDR3 reads TGTGCCAGCAGTTTTATTAGGCTGGACAGAGCCTTCTCTAACTATGGCTACACCTTC. Protein sequence: CASSFIRLDRAFSNYGYTF.

The chain couples TRBV9 to TRBJ2-7, with 9 bases aligning to TRBD1. From germline, CDR1 is SGDLS and CDR2 YYNGEE. The CDR3 has 15 residues. Unmatched junction bases numbered 5, after V lost 0 bases and J lost 4 bases. This CDR3 reads CASSVGQGGLYEQYF. DNA for the CDR3: TGTGCCAGCAGCGTAGGACAGGGGGGGTTGTACGAGCAGTACTTC. The entire variable domain, with the rest obtained from reference TRBV9 and TRBJ2-7, is as follows: DSGVTQTPKHLITATGQRVTLRCSPRSGDLSVYWYQQSLDQGLQFLIQYYNGEERAKGNILERFSAQQFPDLHSELNLSSLELGDSALYFCASSVGQGGLYEQYFGPGTRLTVT.

There are a few counts of this clone. This chain joins TRBV6-5 and TRBJ2-7; D possibly corresponds to TRBD2 (5 bases). Trimming pared 6 bases from V and 3 bases from J, leaving 18 bases between. The CDR3 has 15 residues. The V gene's germline CDR1 is MNHEY and CDR2 SVGAGI. CDR3 protein: CASSQRVGNYYEQYF. CDR3 DNA sequence: TGTGCCAGCAGCCAGAGGGTAGGGAACTACTACGAGCAGTACTTC.

The chain employs TRBV6-5 and TRBJ1-1; TRBD1 might be the D (5 bases). Germline CDR1 MNHEY, CDR2 SVGAGI. The CDR3 length is 15 residues. V was trimmed by 6 bases and J by 3 bases, leaving 17 bases between them. This chain's CDR3 is CASRQWRQSDTEAFF. CDR3 nucleotides: TGTGCCAGCAGACAATGGCGACAGAGCGACACTGAAGCTTTCTTT.

This chain uses TRBV7-3 with TRBJ1-5; no clear D. The V and J ends lost 0 bases and 4 bases respectively, with 7 bases between them. CDR1 is SGHTA, CDR2 FQGTGA, per germline. This CDR3 has 14 residues. Written as DNA, the CDR3 is TGTGCCAGCAGCTTAACGGGCGGGAATCAGCCCCAGCATTTT. It specifies CASSLTGGNQPQHF.